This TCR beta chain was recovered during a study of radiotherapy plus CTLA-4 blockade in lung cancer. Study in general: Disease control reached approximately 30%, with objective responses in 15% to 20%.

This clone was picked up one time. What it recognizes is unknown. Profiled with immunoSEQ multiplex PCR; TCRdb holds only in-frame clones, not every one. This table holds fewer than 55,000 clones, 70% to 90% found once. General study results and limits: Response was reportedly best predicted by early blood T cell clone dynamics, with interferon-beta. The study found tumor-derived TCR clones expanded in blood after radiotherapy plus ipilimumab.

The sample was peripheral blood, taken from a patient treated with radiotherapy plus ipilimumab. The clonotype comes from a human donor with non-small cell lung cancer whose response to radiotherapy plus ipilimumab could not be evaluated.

The CDR3 region has the DNA TGTGCCAGCAGTGACAGGGGGGGGTACGAGCAGTACTTC. Translation: CASSDRGGYEQYF. The gene calls are TRBV6-5 and TRBJ2-7, with 9 bases matching TRBD1. The V gene end was trimmed by 5 bases and the J gene end by 4 bases; junction bases not matched to a gene: 3. The CDR3 sequence is 13 residues long. CDR1 and CDR2 from the germline V gene are MNHEY and SVGAGI.